This entry concerns a single TCR beta chain. The data stem from a study of blood T cell repertoires in COVID-19. Per the study methods: Reference gene primer amplification gave estimated nucleated cell counts. Assay: immunoSEQ multiplex PCR; the TCRdb copy retains only in-frame clones and omits some. The V and J calls and clone size come from that table; D and trimming were worked out from the DNA. The table lists a few hundred thousand clones, 80% to 90% of them singletons. One Seattle source followed patients from active infection through their disease course. In germline, CDR1 is MGHRA, CDR2 YSYEKL. J lost 1 base, V lost 4 bases, and 7 bases had no gene match. This CDR3 comprises 15 residues.

This sequence was found in a woman between 70 and 85 years old with COVID-19, enrolled during active disease. The chain carries TRBV4-1 and TRBJ2-7, with TRBD2 matching over 7 bases. The sample consisted of peripheral blood. CDR3 nucleotides: TGCGCCAGCAGCCTGGGGCTAGCGGAATCCTACGAGCAGTACTTC. This codes for CASSLGLAESYEQYF.